Each of the 26 T cell receptor beta chains below was sequenced from the same sample in a study of blood T cell repertoires in COVID-19. Only in-frame clones appear in the TCRdb table, and some are missing; sequencing was by immunoSEQ multiplex PCR. The sample includes approximately 150,000 clones, 80% to 90% of them seen just once. The specimen was PBMCs or T cells enriched from blood (not recorded which). All receptors derive from a middle-aged man who had recovered from COVID-19.

This chain joins TRBV6-5 and TRBJ1-6, with D maybe TRBD1 (6 bases). Trimming pared 0 bases from V and 8 bases from J, leaving 11 bases between. Germline-derived CDR1 and CDR2 are MNHEY and SVGAGI. The CDR3 loop spans 15 amino acids. The CDR3 DNA reads TGTGCCAGCAGTTACTCCTACAGGGACGATTCACCCCTCCACTTT. Protein: CASSYSYRDDSPLHF.

V usage is TRBV6-6 and J usage is TRBJ1-1; the match to TRBD1 covers 9 bases. This CDR3 comprises 16 residues. Germline-derived CDR1 and CDR2 are MNHNY and SVGAGI (reference sequence). V shed 6 bases and J 3 bases; nucleotides not matched to a gene: 11. The CDR3 loop reads CASRKQGALGDTEAFF. CDR3 bases: TGTGCCAGCAGGAAACAGGGGGCGCTGGGGGACACTGAAGCTTTCTTT.

As regards this clone: The sample has other DNA sequences that encode this CDR3 too. CDR3 in DNA: TGTGCCAGTAGTATCTCGGGGTATGGCTACACCTTC. The encoded protein is CASSISGYGYTF. The J gene is TRBJ1-2, the V gene TRBV19; D gene uncertain. V lost 3 bases and J 5 bases, leaving 7 bases between the germline ends. Germline V CDR1 and CDR2: LNHDA, SQIVND (reference sequence). The CDR3 sequence is 12 residues long.

J is TRBJ1-2 and V is TRBV5-6; D may be TRBD1 (6 bases). From germline, CDR1 is SGHDT and CDR2 YYEEEE. V lost 4 bases and J 7 bases, leaving 8 bases between the germline ends. This CDR3 is 11 amino acids long. CDR3 bases: TGTGCCAGCAGCCTCAGGGGTGGCTACACCTTC. It translates to CASSLRGGYTF.

V is TRBV6-1 and J is TRBJ2-4; no firm D call. CDR3 length equals 16 residues. Trimming cost V 3 bases and J 6 bases, with 18 bases left between them. Germline V lookup: CDR1 MNHNS, CDR2 SASEGT. The CDR3 is CASSEPRDYGPNIQYF. The CDR3 DNA reads TGTGCCAGCAGTGAGCCCCGAGATTATGGGCCAAACATTCAGTACTTC.

The chain combines TRBV24-1 with TRBJ2-2; unclear D gene. The CDR3 runs 15 residues. Germline-derived CDR1 and CDR2 are KGHDR and SFDVKD. V lost 0 bases and J 0 bases, leaving 4 bases between the germline ends. The CDR3 DNA reads TGTGCCACCAGTGATTTGCTTGCGAACACCGGGGAGCTGTTTTTT. It codes for CATSDLLANTGELFF.

The chain recombines TRBV30 with TRBJ1-5, with a possible D match to TRBD1 (5 bases). Trimming stripped 3 bases from V and 4 bases from J, with 10 bases between. The CDR3 is made up of 13 amino acids. CDR1 is GTSNPN and CDR2 is SVGIG in the germline V gene (reference sequence). In DNA, the CDR3 is TGTGCCTGGAGCGGAGGGGATAATCAGCCCCAGCATTTT. Its translation: CAWSGGDNQPQHF.

The CDR3 DNA follows: TGTGCCATCGCGAATACGTTGGGGAGCTCCTACAATGAGCAGTTCTTC. Its translation is CAIANTLGSSYNEQFF. The V and J genes are TRBV3-1 (or the pseudogene TRBV3-2) and TRBJ2-1; tentatively, D is TRBD2 (5 bases). Germline assignment: CDR1 LGHDT and CDR2 YNNKEL (reference sequence). The CDR3 runs 16 residues. V was cut by 10 bases and J by 0 bases, with 19 bases left in between.

The rearrangement joins TRBV21-1 to TRBJ2-1; the table's D call, TRBD1, has no DNA check behind it. TRBV21-1 is a listed pseudogene. This CDR3 spans 12 amino acids. CDR3 sequence: CARDRGSNEQFF. The CDR3 DNA reads TGTGCCAGGGACAGGGGAAGCAATGAGCAGTTCTTC.

The V and J genes are TRBV6-2 or TRBV6-3 and TRBJ1-5; D call uncertain. CDR3 size: 13 residues. Deletions cut 6 bases from V and 6 bases from J, with 12 bases between. Germline lookup yields CDR1 MNHEY and CDR2 SVGEGT. CDR3 DNA sequence: TGTGCCAGCAGCAACGGAGTCGGTCAGCCCCAGCATTTT. Translation: CASSNGVGQPQHF.

The V and J genes are TRBV5-1 and TRBJ2-7; 9 nucleotides agree with TRBD1. In germline, CDR1 is SGHRS, CDR2 YFSETQ. This CDR3 has 15 amino acids. J was trimmed by 4 bases and V by 2 bases; bases with no gene match: 7. The CDR3 DNA sequence: TGCGCCAGCAGCTTACAGGGGGCTTCTTTATACGAGCAGTACTTC. Its translation is CASSLQGASLYEQYF.

The chain is built from TRBV30 and TRBJ2-7, with 7 bases aligning to TRBD1. Trimming removed 4 bases from V and 4 bases from J; junction bases left unmatched: 13. Germline V gene sequence: CDR1 GTSNPN, CDR2 SVGIG (reference sequence). The CDR3 is 15 residues long. DNA for the CDR3: TGTGCCTGGAAAAGCCCCGAGACAGGGAAGTACGAGCAGTACTTC. Its protein is CAWKSPETGKYEQYF.

The V gene is TRBV18, the J gene TRBJ2-5; 7 bases match TRBD1. This CDR3 region has 13 residues. Losses at the gene ends were 4 bases for V and 3 bases for J; bases not matched to a gene: 2. The germline CDR1 and CDR2 sequences are KGHSH and LQKENI. CDR3 nucleotide sequence: TGTGCCAGCTCACTGGGACAGAAAGAGACCCAGTACTTC. Amino acids: CASSLGQKETQYF.

The chain links TRBV5-1 to TRBJ1-4, with 9 bases that match TRBD1. CDR1 and CDR2 from the germline V gene are SGHRS and YFSETQ. V shed 1 base, J shed 4 bases, and the junction held 5 bases outside the gene matches. The CDR3 is made up of 16 amino acids. The CDR3 DNA reads as TGCGCCAGCAGCTTGAAAGCGGGACAGGGTAATGAAAAACTGTTTTTT. Translated: CASSLKAGQGNEKLFF.

This clone occurred a few times. V gene TRBV7-2 combines with J gene TRBJ1-1; D is unresolved. This CDR3 comprises 16 residues. Germline V CDR1 and CDR2: SGHTA, FQGNSA. Trimming stripped 4 bases from V and 4 bases from J, with 19 bases between. The CDR3 is CASSSGPPSRGTEAFF. CDR3 in DNA: TGTGCCAGCAGCTCCGGCCCTCCGAGCCGAGGCACTGAAGCTTTCTTT. Variable domain in full (rest from reference TRBV7-2 and TRBJ1-1): GAGVSQSPSNKVTEKGKDVELRCDPISGHTALYWYRQSLGQGLEFLIYFQGNSAPDKSGLPSDRFSAERTGGSVSTLTIQRTQQEDSAVYLCASSSGPPSRGTEAFFGQGTRLTVV.

This clone appeared a single time. The rearrangement uses TRBV5-1 and TRBJ2-2; 7 bases are shared with TRBD2. The CDR3 has 16 amino acids. Germline CDR1 reads SGHRS; CDR2 reads YFSETQ. J was trimmed by 6 bases and V by 0 bases; bases with no gene match: 8. The CDR3 is CASSLDKRGGAGELFF. The CDR3 DNA reads TGCGCCAGCAGCTTGGATAAGCGGGGAGGTGCCGGGGAGCTGTTTTTT.

The V call is TRBV12-5, the J call TRBJ2-1; TRBD1 aligns across 7 bases. The CDR3 spans 15 residues. V shed 3 bases, J shed 4 bases, and the junction held 6 bases outside the gene matches. The germline V gene has CDR1 LGHNT and CDR2 FRNRAP. In DNA, the CDR3 is TGTGCTAGTGGTTTAGTACAGGGGTCTTACAATGAGCAGTTCTTC. This codes for CASGLVQGSYNEQFF.

The J gene is TRBJ2-1, the V gene TRBV7-8, with D perhaps matching TRBD1 (5 bases). Trimming removed 3 bases from V and 5 bases from J, with 8 bases in between. This CDR3 is 13 amino acids long. Looked up from germline, CDR1 is SGHVS and CDR2 is FQNEAQ. CDR3 nucleotides: TGTGCCAGCAGCTTTTCCAGGGACAATGAGCAGTTCTTC. Protein product: CASSFSRDNEQFF.

The table lists this clone with a count of one. The chain recombines TRBV28 with TRBJ1-2, with D possibly being TRBD1 (6 bases). Germline CDR1 and CDR2: MDHEN and SYDVKM. Trimming left V 6 bases short and J 1 base short, with 18 bases between. CDR3 length: 16 amino acids. CDR3 nucleotide sequence: TGTGCCAGCAGAGGGTGGGGGGGCGCAGATAACTATGGCTACACCTTC. This sequence encodes CASRGWGGADNYGYTF.

This chain joins TRBV20-1 and TRBJ2-2; the D gene is possibly TRBD1 (5 bases). The CDR3 covers 11 residues. Deletions cut 7 bases from V and 7 bases from J, with 10 bases between. The germline gives CDR1 DFQATT, CDR2 SNEGSKA (reference sequence). CDR3 protein: CSGKGNGELFF. CDR3 bases: TGCAGTGGCAAGGGGAACGGGGAGCTGTTTTTT.

The chain links TRBV6-1 to TRBJ1-4, with 7 bases lining up with TRBD1. This CDR3 has 15 amino acids. CDR1 MNHNS and CDR2 SASEGT come from the germline V gene. Trimming took 4 bases from V and 9 from J; bases not matched to a gene: 11. This CDR3 is CASSALQGSGKKLFF. CDR3 DNA sequence: TGTGCCAGCAGTGCGTTACAGGGGTCCGGGAAAAAACTGTTTTTT.

The chain employs TRBV19 and TRBJ2-1; TRBD2 matches 7 bases. There are 15 residues in the CDR3. Germline trimming cut 7 bases from V and 2 bases from J; bases unmatched to any gene: 8. Germline CDR1 is LNHDA and CDR2 is SQIVND (reference sequence). CDR3: CASTSQRGAYNEQFF. CDR3 bases: TGTGCCAGTACCTCCCAGCGGGGTGCCTACAATGAGCAGTTCTTC.

The V call is TRBV5-4, the J call TRBJ2-7, with 9 bases fitting TRBD2. Germline lookup yields CDR1 SGHNT and CDR2 YYREEE (reference sequence). This CDR3 is 15 amino acids long. With 4 bases clipped from V and 2 bases from J, the junction kept 7 bases outside the gene matches. Here the CDR3 DNA reads TGTGCCAGCAGCCCCGGGACTAGCTTCGCCTACGAGCAGTACTTC. Its translation: CASSPGTSFAYEQYF.

The V and J genes are TRBV7-6 and TRBJ2-3; 8 bases align to TRBD2. This CDR3 is 16 amino acids long. The V and J ends lost 1 base and 0 bases, in that order; junction bases with no gene match: 3. Germline V gives CDR1 SGHVS, CDR2 FNYEAQ. The CDR3 protein is CASSLEQRGSTDTQYF. CDR3 nucleotide sequence: TGTGCCAGCAGCTTAGAGCAGCGGGGGAGCACAGATACGCAGTATTTT. The variable domain in full, completed from reference TRBV7-6 and TRBJ2-3, reads GAGVSQSPRYKVTKRGQDVALRCDPISGHVSLYWYRQALGQGPEFLTYFNYEAQQDKSGLPNDRFSAERPEGSISTLTIQRTEQRDSAMYRCASSLEQRGSTDTQYFGPGTRLTVL.

The genes are TRBV14 and TRBJ1-4; D unresolved. Germline V gives CDR1 SGHDN, CDR2 FVKESK. The CDR3 runs 12 residues. Trimming stripped 1 base from V and 8 bases from J, with 5 bases between. CDR3 bases: TGTGCCAGCAGCCAAGGTCTAGAAAAACTGTTTTTT. Residues: CASSQGLEKLFF. Variable domain in full (rest from reference TRBV14 and TRBJ1-4): EAGVTQFPSHSVIEKGQTVTLRCDPISGHDNLYWYRRVMGKEIKFLLHFVKESKQDESGMPNNRFLAERTGGTYSTLKVQPAELEDSGVYFCASSQGLEKLFFGSGTQLSVL.

The chain has TRBV2 and TRBJ1-2; perhaps TRBD1 as D (6 bases). This CDR3 is 16 amino acids long. Germline V gene lookup returns CDR1 SNHLY and CDR2 FYNNEI. Between the trimmed V and J ends, which lost 0 bases and 6 bases, there was a span of 17 bases. CDR3 region: CASSEALGTPRDGYTF. The CDR3 DNA sequence: TGTGCCAGCAGTGAAGCCCTCGGGACACCGCGGGATGGCTACACCTTC.